This T cell receptor beta chain was identified in a study of T cell responses to AZD1222 COVID-19 vaccine. Study-level results: Unmutated variant regions are reportedly the target of nearly half of TCRs that are spike-specific. Donors were largely white British and mainly female; clonal diversity was possibly underestimated. Spike-specific TCRs gained breadth and depth after people received two AZD1222 doses.

As to this clone: Its antigen is unidentified.

Libraries were prepared by immunoSEQ multiplex PCR; TCRdb keeps only in-frame clonotypes and omits some of them. The sample has around 100,000 clones, about 85% seen once. V dropped 10 bases and J dropped 7 bases, with 23 bases sitting between them. Germline CDR1 is SNHLY and CDR2 is FYNNEI. This CDR3 is built from 15 residues. This chain links TRBV2 with TRBJ2-1, with D tentatively TRBD2 (5 bases). This TCR was recovered from an adult in good health. The source material was peripheral blood, sampled on day 0 of AZD1222 vaccination. The CDR3 protein is CATTDGTRSINEQFF. DNA of the CDR3: TGTGCCACTACCGACGGCACTAGATCTATTAATGAGCAGTTCTTC.